The clone carrying this T cell receptor (beta chain) was counted ten times or more. Its antigen is as yet unknown. The data stem from a study of neurological immune-mediated disorders. The V gene lost 5 bases and the J gene lost 9 bases, with 11 bases spanning the gap. Per the germline V gene, CDR1 is SGHAT and CDR2 is FQDESV (reference sequence). The CDR3 spans 12 residues. TCRdb ran MiXCR on the 5' RACE reads and lists one entry per CDR3 protein. The table records fewer than 60,000 distinct CDR3 sequences, about 9.4% of them present only once. General observations from the study: It was HTLV-1-associated myelopathy that showed the most TCR clonal expansion, while multiple sclerosis showed the least, falling below healthy controls. Private repertoires in all groups were suggested by the finding that expanded clones across subjects shared no CDR3 amino acid sequences.

The specimen was PBMCs. The sequence was obtained from a man between 65 and 85 years old with HTLV-1-associated myelopathy (HAM/TSP). The chain combines TRBV11-1 with TRBJ2-1, with D possibly matching TRBD1 (5 bases). CDR3 protein: CASSVRVGEQFF. The DNA of the CDR3 is TGTGCCAGCAGCGTCAGGGTGGGTGAGCAGTTCTTC.